Sequencing of this T cell receptor beta chain was carried out in a study of cytomegalovirus exposure and HLA in healthy donors. PCR was performed using 60 Vbeta and 13 Jbeta primers. Sequencing was performed with immunoSEQ multiplex PCR; in TCRdb, only in-frame clones are kept and a portion is missing. The sample shows more than 130,000 clones, around 81% of them seen only once. This clone has more than one count but fewer than ten. Its specificity is not known. Other DNA sequences in this specimen translate into the identical CDR3. Germline trimming cut 4 bases from V and 5 bases from J; bases unmatched to any gene: 3. The CDR3 runs to 13 residues. CDR1 and CDR2 from the germline V gene are SNHLY and FYNNEI. Overall study findings and caveats: Most TCR sequences were seen very rarely across donors, but some public TCRs occurred in many.

The rearrangement uses TRBV2 and TRBJ1-2, with TRBD1 matching over 8 bases. The TCR originated in a man aged 40-50 years in good health and CMV-seropositive. Sequenced sample: PBMCs. The CDR3 protein is CASSGTGGYGYTF. The CDR3 region has the DNA TGTGCCAGCAGTGGCACAGGGGGATATGGCTACACCTTC. Together with reference TRBV2 and TRBJ1-2, the CDR3 gives the full variable domain: EPEVTQTPSHQVTQMGQEVILRCVPISNHLYFYWYRQILGQKVEFLVSFYNNEISEKSEIFDDQFSVERPDGSNFTLKIRSTKLEDSAMYFCASSGTGGYGYTFGSGTRLTVV.